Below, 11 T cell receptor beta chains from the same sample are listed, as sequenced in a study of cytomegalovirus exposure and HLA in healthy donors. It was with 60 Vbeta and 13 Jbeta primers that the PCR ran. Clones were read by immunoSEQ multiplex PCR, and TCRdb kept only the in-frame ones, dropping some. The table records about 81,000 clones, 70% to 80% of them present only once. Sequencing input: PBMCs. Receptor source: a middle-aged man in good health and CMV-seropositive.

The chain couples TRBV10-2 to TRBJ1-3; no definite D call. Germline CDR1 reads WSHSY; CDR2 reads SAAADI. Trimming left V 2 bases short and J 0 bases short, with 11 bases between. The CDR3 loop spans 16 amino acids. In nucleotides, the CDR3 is TGCGCCAGCAGTGAGGCTTACAGACACTCTGGAAACACCATATATTTT. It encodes CASSEAYRHSGNTIYF.

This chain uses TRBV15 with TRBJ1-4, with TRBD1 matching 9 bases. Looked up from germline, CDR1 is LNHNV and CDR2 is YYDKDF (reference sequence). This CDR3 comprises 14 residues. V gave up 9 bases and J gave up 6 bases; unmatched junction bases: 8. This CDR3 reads CATGAGTGHEKLFF. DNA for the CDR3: TGTGCCACGGGCGCCGGGACAGGGCATGAAAAACTGTTTTTT.

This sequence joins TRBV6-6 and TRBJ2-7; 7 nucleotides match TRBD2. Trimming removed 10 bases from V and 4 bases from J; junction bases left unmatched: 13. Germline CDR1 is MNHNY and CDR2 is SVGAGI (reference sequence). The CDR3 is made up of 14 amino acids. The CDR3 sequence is CATKRTRSFYEQYF. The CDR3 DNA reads TGTGCCACCAAGCGGACTAGGTCTTTTTACGAGCAGTACTTC.

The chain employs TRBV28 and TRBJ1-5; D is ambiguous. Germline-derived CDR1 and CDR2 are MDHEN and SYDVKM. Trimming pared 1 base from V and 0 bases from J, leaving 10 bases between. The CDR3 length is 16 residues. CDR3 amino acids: CASSLLAHNSNQPQHF. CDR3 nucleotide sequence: TGTGCCAGCAGTTTATTGGCTCATAATAGCAATCAGCCCCAGCATTTT.

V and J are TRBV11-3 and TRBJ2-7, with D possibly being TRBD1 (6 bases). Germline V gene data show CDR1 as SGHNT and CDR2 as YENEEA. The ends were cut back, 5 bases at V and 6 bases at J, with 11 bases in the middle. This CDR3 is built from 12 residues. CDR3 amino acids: CASSLQGAEQYF. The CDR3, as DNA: TGTGCCAGCAGCCTACAGGGAGCCGAGCAGTACTTC.

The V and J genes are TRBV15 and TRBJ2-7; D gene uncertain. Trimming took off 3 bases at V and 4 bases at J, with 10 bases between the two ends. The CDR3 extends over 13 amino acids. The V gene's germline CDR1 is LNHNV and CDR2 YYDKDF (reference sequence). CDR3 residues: CATSSPLSYEQYF. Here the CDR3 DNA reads TGTGCCACCAGCAGCCCGTTGTCTTACGAGCAGTACTTC.

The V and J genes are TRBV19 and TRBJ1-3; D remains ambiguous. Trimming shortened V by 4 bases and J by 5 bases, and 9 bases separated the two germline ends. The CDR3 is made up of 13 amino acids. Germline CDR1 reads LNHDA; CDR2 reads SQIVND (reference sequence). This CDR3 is CASSTGVRNTIYF. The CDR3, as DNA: TGTGCCAGTAGTACGGGAGTTCGAAACACCATATATTTT.

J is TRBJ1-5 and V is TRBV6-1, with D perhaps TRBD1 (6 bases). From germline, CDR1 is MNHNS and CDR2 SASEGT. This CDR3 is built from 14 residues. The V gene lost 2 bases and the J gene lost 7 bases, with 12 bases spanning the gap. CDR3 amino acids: CASSESGGGQPQHF. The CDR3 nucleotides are TGTGCCAGCAGTGAATCGGGGGGCGGCCAGCCCCAGCATTTT.

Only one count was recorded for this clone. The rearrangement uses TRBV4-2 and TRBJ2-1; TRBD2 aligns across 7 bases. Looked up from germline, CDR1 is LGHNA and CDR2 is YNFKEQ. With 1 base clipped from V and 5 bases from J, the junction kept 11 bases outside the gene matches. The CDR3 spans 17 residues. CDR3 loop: CASSQGMPGLHHNEQFF. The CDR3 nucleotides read TGTGCCAGCAGCCAAGGTATGCCGGGACTACACCACAATGAGCAGTTCTTC.

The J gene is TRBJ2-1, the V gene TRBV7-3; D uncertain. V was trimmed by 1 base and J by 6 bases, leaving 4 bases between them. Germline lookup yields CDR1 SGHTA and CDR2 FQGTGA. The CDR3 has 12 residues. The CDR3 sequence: CASSLNLNEQFF. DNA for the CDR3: TGTGCCAGCAGCTTAAATCTCAATGAGCAGTTCTTC.

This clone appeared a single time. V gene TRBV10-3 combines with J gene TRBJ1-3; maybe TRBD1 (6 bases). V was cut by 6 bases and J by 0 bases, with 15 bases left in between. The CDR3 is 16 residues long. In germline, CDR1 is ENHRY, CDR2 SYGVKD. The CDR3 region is CAIRDSVYGSGNTIYF. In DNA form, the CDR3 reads TGTGCCATCAGGGACAGTGTATACGGCTCTGGAAACACCATATATTTT.